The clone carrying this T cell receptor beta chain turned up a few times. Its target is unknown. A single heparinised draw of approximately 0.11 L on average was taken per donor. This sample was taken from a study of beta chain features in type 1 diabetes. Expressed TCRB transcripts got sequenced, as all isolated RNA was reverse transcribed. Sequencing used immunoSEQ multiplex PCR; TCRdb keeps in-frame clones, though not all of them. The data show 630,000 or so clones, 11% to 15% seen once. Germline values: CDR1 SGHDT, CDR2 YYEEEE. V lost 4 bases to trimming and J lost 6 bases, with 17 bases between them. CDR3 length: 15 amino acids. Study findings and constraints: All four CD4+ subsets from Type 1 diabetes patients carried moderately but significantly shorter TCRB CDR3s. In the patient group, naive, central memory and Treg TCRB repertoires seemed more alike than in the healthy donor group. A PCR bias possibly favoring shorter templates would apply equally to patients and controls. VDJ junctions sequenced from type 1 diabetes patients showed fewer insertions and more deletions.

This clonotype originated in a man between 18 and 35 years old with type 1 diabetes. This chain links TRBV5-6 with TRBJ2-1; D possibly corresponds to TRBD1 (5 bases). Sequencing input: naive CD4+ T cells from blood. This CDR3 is CASSPMVGATNEQFF. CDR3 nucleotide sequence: TGTGCCAGCAGCCCCATGGTTGGGGCTACCAATGAGCAGTTCTTC.